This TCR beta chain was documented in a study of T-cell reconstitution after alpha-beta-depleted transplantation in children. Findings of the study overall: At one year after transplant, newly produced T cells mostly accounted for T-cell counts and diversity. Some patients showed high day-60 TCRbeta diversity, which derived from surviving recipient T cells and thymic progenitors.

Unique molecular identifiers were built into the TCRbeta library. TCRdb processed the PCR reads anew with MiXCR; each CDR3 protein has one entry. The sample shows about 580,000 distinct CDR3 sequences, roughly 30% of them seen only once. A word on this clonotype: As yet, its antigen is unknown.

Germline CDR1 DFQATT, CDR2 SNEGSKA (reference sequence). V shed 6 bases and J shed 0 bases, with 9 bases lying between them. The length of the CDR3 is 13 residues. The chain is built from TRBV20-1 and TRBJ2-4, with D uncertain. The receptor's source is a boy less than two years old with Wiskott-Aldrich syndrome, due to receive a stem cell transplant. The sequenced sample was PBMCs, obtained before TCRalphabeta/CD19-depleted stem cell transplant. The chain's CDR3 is CSAKPLAKNIQYF. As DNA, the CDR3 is TGCAGTGCAAAGCCCCTAGCCAAAAACATTCAGTACTTC.